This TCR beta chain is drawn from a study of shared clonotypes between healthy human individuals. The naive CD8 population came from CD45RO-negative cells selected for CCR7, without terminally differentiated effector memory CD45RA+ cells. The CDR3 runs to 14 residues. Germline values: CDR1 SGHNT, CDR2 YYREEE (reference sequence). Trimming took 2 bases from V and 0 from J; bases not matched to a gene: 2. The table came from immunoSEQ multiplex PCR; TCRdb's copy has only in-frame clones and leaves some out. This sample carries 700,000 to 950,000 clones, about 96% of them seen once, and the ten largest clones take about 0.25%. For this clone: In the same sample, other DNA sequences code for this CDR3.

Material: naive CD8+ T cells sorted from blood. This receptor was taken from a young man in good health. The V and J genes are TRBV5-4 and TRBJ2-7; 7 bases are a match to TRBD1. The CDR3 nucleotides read TGTGCCAGCAGCTTAAGGGACAGCTCCTACGAGCAGTACTTC. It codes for CASSLRDSSYEQYF.